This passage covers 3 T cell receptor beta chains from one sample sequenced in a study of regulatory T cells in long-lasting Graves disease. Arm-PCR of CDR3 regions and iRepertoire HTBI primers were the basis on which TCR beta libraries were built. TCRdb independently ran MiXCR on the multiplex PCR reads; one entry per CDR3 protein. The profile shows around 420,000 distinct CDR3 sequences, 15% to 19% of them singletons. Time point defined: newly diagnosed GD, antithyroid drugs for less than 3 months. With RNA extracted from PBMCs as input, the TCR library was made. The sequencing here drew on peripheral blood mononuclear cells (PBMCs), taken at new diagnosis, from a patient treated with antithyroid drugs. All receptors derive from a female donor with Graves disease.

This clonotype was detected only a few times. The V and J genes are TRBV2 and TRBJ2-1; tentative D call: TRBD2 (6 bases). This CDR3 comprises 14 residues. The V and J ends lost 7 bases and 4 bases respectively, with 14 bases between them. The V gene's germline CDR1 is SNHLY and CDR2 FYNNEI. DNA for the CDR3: TGTGCCAGCAAGGTAGCGGAGACTTACAATGAGCAGTTCTTC. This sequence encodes CASKVAETYNEQFF. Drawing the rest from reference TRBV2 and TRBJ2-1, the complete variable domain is EPEVTQTPSHQVTQMGQEVILRCVPISNHLYFYWYRQILGQKVEFLVSFYNNEISEKSEIFDDQFSVERPDGSNFTLKIRSTKLEDSAMYFCASKVAETYNEQFFGPGTRLTVL.

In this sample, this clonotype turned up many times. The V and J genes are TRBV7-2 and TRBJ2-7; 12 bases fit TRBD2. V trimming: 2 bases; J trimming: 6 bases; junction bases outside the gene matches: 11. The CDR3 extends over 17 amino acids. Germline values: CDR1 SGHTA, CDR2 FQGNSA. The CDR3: CASSLRSRLAGESEQYF. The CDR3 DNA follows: TGTGCCAGCAGCTTAAGGTCCAGACTAGCGGGAGAAAGCGAGCAGTACTTC. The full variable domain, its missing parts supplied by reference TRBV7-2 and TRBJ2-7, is GAGVSQSPSNKVTEKGKDVELRCDPISGHTALYWYRQSLGQGLEFLIYFQGNSAPDKSGLPSDRFSAERTGGSVSTLTIQRTQQEDSAVYLCASSLRSRLAGESEQYFGPGTRLTVT.

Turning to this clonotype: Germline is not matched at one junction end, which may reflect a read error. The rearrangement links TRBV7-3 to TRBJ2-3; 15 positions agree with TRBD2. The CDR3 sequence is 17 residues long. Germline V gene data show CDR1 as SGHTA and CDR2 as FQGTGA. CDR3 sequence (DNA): TGCGCCAGCAGCCAAGAGAGGACTAGCGGGAGGGCAGATACGCAGTATTTT. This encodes CASSQERTSGRADTQYF.